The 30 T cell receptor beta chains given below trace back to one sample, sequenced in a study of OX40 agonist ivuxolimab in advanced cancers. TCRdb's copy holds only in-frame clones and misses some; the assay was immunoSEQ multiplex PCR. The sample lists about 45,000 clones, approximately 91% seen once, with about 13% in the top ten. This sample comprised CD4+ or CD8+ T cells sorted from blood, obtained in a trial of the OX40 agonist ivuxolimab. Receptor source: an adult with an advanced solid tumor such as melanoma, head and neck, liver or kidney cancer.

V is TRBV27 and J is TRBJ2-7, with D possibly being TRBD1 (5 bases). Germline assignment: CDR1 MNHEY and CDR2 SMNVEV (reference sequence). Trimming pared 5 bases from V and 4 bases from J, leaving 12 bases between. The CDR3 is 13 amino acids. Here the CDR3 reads CASSLTDYYEQYF. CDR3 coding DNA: TGTGCCAGCAGTCTGACAGATTATTACGAGCAGTACTTC.

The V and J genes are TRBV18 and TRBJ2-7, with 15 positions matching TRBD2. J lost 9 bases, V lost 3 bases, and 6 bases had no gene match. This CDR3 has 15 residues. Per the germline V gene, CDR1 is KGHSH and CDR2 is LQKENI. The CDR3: CASSPGLAGGPAQYF. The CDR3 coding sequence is TGTGCCAGCTCACCGGGACTAGCGGGAGGTCCGGCGCAGTACTTC.

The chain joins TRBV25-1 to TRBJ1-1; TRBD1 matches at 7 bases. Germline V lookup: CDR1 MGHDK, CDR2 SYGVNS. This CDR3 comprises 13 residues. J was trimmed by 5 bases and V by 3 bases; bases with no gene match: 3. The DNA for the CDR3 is TGTGCCAGCAGTGATTACAGGGGTACTGAAGCTTTCTTT. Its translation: CASSDYRGTEAFF.

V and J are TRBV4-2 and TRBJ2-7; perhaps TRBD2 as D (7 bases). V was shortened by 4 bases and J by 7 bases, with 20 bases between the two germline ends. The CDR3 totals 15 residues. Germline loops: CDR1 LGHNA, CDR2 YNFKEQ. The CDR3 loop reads CASSPEGGELAEQYF. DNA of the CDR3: TGTGCCAGCAGCCCAGAGGGGGGGGAGCTGGCTGAGCAGTACTTC.

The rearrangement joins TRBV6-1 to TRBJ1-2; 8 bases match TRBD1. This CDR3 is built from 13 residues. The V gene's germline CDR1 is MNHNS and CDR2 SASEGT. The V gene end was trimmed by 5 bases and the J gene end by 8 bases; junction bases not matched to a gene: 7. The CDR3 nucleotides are TGTGCCAGCAGTTCGGACAGGGCTAGGGGCTACACCTTC. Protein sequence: CASSSDRARGYTF.

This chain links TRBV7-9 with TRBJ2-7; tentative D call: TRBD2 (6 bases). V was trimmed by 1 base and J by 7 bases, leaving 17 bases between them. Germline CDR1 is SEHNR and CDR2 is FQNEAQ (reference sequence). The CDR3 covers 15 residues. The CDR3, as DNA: TGTGCCAGCAGCTTAGTAGTGGGACTCCTTAGGGAGCAGTACTTC. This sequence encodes CASSLVVGLLREQYF.

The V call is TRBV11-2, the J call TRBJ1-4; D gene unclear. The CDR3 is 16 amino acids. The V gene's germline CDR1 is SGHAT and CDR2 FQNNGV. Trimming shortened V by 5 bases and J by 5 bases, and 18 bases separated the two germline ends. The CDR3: CASSPGVGRRNEKLFF. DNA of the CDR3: TGTGCCAGCAGCCCCGGGGTAGGACGGCGGAATGAAAAACTGTTTTTT.

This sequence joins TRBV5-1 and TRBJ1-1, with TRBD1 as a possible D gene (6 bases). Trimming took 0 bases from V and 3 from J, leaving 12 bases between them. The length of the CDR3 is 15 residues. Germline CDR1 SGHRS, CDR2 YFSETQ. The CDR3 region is CASSLAMGAHTEAFF. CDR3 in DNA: TGCGCCAGCAGCTTGGCGATGGGGGCCCACACTGAAGCTTTCTTT. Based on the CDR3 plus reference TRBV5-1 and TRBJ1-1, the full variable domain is KAGVTQTPRYLIKTRGQQVTLSCSPISGHRSVSWYQQTPGQGLQFLFEYFSETQRNKGNFPGRFSGRQFSNSRSEMNVSTLELGDSALYLCASSLAMGAHTEAFFGQGTRLTVV.

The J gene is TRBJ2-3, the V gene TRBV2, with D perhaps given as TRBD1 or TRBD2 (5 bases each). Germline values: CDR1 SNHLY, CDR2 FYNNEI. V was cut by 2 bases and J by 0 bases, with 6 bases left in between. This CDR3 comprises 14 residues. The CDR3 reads CASSERGSTDTQYF. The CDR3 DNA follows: TGTGCCAGCAGTGAACGGGGCAGCACAGATACGCAGTATTTT.

CDR3 DNA: TGTGCCAGCAGTGCACAGGGGGCGTTTCAGCCCCAGCATTTT. It translates to CASSAQGAFQPQHF. The V and J genes are TRBV6-6 and TRBJ1-5; 9 nucleotides line up with TRBD1. The CDR3 consists of 14 residues. V shed 5 bases and J 6 bases; nucleotides not matched to a gene: 5. Germline values: CDR1 MNHNY, CDR2 SVGAGI (reference sequence).

CDR3 residues: CAGTSGRFSDTQYF. Here the CDR3 DNA reads TGTGCCGGAACTAGCGGGAGGTTCTCAGATACGCAGTATTTT. V gene TRBV6-1 combines with J gene TRBJ2-3; 12 bases match TRBD2. CDR3 size: 14 residues. The V gene end was trimmed by 11 bases and the J gene end by 4 bases; junction bases not matched to a gene: 7. Per germline, CDR1 MNHNS and CDR2 SASEGT.

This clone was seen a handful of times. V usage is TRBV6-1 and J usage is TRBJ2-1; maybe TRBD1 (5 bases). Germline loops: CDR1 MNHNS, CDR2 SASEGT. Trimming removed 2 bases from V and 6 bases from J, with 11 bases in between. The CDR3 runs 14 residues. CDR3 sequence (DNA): TGTGCCAGCAGTGAAAGATCAGGGATCAATGAGCAGTTCTTC. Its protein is CASSERSGINEQFF.

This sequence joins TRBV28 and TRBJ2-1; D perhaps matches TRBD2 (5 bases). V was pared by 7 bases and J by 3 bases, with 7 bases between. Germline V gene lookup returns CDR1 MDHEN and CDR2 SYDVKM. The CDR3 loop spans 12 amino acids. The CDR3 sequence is CASNDYYNEQFF. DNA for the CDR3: TGTGCCAGCAACGACTACTACAATGAGCAGTTCTTC.

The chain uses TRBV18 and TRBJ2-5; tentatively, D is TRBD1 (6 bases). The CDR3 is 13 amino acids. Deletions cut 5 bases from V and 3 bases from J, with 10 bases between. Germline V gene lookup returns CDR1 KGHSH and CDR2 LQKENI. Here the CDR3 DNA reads TGTGCCAGCTCAAGGGGGTTAGAAGAGACCCAGTACTTC. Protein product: CASSRGLEETQYF. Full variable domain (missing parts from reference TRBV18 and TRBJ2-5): NAGVMQNPRHLVRRRGQEARLRCSPMKGHSHVYWYRQLPEEGLKFMVYLQKENIIDESGMPKERFSAEFPKEGPSILRIQQVVRGDSAAYFCASSRGLEETQYFGPGTRLLVL.

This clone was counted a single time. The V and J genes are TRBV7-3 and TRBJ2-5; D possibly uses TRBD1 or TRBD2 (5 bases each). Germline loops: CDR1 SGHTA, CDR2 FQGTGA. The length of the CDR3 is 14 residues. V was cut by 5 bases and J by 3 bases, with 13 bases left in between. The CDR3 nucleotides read TGTGCCAGCAGCATAGGGACGGGCAAAGAGACCCAGTACTTC. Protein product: CASSIGTGKETQYF. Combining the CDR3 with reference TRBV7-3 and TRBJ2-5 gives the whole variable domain GAGVSQTPSNKVTEKGKYVELRCDPISGHTALYWYRQSLGQGPEFLIYFQGTGAADDSGLPNDRFFAVRPEGSVSTLKIQRTERGDSAVYLCASSIGTGKETQYFGPGTRLLVL.

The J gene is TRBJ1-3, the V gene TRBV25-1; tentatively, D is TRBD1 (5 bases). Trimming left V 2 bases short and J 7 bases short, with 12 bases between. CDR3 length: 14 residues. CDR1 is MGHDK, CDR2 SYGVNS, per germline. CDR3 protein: CASSEQGMVNTIYF. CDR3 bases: TGTGCCAGCAGTGAACAGGGCATGGTCAACACCATATATTTT. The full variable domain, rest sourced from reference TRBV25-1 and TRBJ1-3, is EADIYQTPRYLVIGTGKKITLECSQTMGHDKMYWYQQDPGMELHLIHYSYGVNSTEKGDLSSESTVSRIRTEHFPLTLESARPSHTSQYLCASSEQGMVNTIYFGEGSWLTVV.

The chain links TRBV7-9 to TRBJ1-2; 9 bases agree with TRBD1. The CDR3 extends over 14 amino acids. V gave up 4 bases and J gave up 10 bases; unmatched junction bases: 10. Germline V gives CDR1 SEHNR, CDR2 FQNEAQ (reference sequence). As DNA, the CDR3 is TGTGCCAGCAGCTATTGGGACAGGGTCATAGACTACACCTTC. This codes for CASSYWDRVIDYTF. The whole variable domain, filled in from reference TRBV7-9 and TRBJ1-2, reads DTGVSQNPRHKITKRGQNVTFRCDPISEHNRLYWYRQTLGQGPEFLTYFQNEAQLEKSRLLSDRFSAERPKGSFSTLEIQRTEQGDSAMYLCASSYWDRVIDYTFGSGTRLTVV.

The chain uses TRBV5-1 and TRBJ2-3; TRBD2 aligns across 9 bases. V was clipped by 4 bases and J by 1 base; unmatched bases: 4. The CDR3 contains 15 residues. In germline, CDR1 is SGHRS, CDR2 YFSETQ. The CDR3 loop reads CASSLWTSGTDTQYF. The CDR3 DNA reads TGCGCCAGCAGCCTATGGACTAGCGGCACAGATACGCAGTATTTT.

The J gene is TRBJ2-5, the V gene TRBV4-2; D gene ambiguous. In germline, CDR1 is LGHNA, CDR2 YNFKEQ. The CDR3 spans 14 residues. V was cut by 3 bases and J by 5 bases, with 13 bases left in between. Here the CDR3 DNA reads TGTGCCAGCAGCCAGTCAGGAGTTCGGGAGACCCAGTACTTC. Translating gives CASSQSGVRETQYF.

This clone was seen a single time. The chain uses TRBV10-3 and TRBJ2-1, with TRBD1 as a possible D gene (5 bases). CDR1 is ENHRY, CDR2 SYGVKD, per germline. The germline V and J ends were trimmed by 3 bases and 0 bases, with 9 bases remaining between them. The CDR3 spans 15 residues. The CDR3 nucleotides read TGTGCCATCAGTGACGGACAAAGCTCCTACAATGAGCAGTTCTTC. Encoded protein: CAISDGQSSYNEQFF.

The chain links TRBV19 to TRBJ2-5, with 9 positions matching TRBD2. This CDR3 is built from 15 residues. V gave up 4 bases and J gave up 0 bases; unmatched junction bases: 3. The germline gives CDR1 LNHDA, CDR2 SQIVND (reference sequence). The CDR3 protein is CASSSGRGYQETQYF. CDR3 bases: TGTGCCAGTAGTAGCGGGAGGGGGTACCAAGAGACCCAGTACTTC.

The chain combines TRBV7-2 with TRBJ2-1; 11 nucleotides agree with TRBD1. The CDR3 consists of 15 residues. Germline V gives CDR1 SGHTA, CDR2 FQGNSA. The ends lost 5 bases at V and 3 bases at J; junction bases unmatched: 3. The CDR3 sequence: CASSAGTGGYNEQFF. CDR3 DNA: TGTGCCAGCAGCGCCGGGACAGGGGGCTACAATGAGCAGTTCTTC. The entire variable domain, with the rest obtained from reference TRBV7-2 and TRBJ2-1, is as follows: GAGVSQSPSNKVTEKGKDVELRCDPISGHTALYWYRQSLGQGLEFLIYFQGNSAPDKSGLPSDRFSAERTGGSVSTLTIQRTQQEDSAVYLCASSAGTGGYNEQFFGPGTRLTVL.

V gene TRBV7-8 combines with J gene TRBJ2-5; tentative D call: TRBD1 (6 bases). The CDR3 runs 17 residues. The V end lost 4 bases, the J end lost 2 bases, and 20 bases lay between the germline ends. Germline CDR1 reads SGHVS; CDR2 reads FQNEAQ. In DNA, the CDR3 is TGTGCCAGCAGCTCCCCCCAGATACAGGGATTACAAGAGACCCAGTACTTC. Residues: CASSSPQIQGLQETQYF.

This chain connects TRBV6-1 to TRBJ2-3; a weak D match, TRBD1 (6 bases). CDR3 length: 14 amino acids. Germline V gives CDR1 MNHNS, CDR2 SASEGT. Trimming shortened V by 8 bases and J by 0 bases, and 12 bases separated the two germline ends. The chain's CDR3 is CASSQRGSTDTQYF. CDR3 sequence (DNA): TGTGCCAGCTCACAGAGGGGGAGCACAGATACGCAGTATTTT.

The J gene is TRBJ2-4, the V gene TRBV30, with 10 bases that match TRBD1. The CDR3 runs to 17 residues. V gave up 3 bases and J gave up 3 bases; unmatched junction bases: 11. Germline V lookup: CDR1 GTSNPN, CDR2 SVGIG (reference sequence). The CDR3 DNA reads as TGTGCCTGGAGGATGGGACAGGGGATTGCTGGCAAAAACATTCAGTACTTC. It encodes CAWRMGQGIAGKNIQYF.

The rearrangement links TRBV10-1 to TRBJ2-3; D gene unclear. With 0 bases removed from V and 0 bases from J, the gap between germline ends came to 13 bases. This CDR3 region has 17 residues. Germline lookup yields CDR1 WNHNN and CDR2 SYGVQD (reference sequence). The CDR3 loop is CASSESRPRQSTDTQYF. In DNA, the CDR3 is TGCGCCAGCAGTGAGTCAAGGCCTAGGCAGAGCACAGATACGCAGTATTTT.

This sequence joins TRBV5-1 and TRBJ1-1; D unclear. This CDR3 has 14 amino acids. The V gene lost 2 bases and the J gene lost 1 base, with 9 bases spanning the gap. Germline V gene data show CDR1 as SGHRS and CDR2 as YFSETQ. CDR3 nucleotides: TGCGCCAGCAGCTTAGGCCCGACGAACACTGAAGCTTTCTTT. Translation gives CASSLGPTNTEAFF. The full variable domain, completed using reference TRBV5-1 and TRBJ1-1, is KAGVTQTPRYLIKTRGQQVTLSCSPISGHRSVSWYQQTPGQGLQFLFEYFSETQRNKGNFPGRFSGRQFSNSRSEMNVSTLELGDSALYLCASSLGPTNTEAFFGQGTRLTVV.

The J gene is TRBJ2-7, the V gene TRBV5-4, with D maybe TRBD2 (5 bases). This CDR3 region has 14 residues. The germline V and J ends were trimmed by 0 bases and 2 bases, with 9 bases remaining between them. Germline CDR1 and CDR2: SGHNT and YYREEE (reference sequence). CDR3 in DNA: TGTGCCAGCAGCTTGGGGGTCGGGGCCTACGAGCAGTACTTC. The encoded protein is CASSLGVGAYEQYF.

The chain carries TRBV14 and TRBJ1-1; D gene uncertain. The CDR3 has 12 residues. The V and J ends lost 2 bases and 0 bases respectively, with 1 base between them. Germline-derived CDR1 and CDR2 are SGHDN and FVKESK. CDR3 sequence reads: CASSQMNTEAFF. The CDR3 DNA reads TGTGCCAGCAGCCAAATGAACACTGAAGCTTTCTTT.

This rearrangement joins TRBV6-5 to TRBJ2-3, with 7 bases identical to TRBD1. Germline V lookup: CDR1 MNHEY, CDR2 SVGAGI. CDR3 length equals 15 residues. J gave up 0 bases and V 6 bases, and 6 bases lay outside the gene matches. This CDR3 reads CASRKTGTSTDTQYF. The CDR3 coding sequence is TGTGCCAGCAGGAAGACAGGGACCAGCACAGATACGCAGTATTTT.